Below are 21 T cell receptor beta chains sequenced from a single sample in a study of radiation and T cells in renal cell carcinoma. The repertoire was sequenced with immunoSEQ multiplex PCR; TCRdb's copy has only in-frame clones and lacks some. The table has around 70,000 clones, around 80% seen once. Described time point: blood 2 weeks post-SBRT. Treatment denoted: 15 Gy SBRT to primary tumor, nephrectomy 4 weeks later. The sample consisted of blood, taken from a patient whose treatment included radiotherapy and nephrectomy. These receptors were obtained from a man aged 60-69 years with renal cell carcinoma.

The chain combines TRBV4-3 with TRBJ1-2, with D hard to call. Trimming pared 1 base from V and 5 bases from J, leaving 5 bases between. The germline CDR1 and CDR2 sequences are LGHNA and YSLEER. The CDR3 extends over 12 amino acids. In DNA, the CDR3 is TGCGCCAGCAGCCAAGGGGATTATGGCTACACCTTC. Its protein product is CASSQGDYGYTF.

This clone has only a few counts. This sequence joins TRBV28 and TRBJ1-2; no clear D gene. Trimming took 4 bases from V and 4 from J, leaving 7 bases between them. This CDR3 contains 12 residues. Germline V gene lookup returns CDR1 MDHEN and CDR2 SYDVKM. The CDR3 here is CASSSGPYGYTF. The CDR3 DNA follows: TGTGCCAGCAGTTCCGGACCCTATGGCTACACCTTC.

The gene calls are TRBV9 and TRBJ2-3; 9 bases align to TRBD1. After removal of 3 bases from V and 3 bases from J, the junction contained 5 bases not matched to a gene. The CDR3 has 15 residues. Germline lookup yields CDR1 SGDLS and CDR2 YYNGEE. CDR3 DNA: TGTGCCAGCAGCGCCCGGGACAGGGTTACAGATACGCAGTATTTT. The encoded protein is CASSARDRVTDTQYF. The full variable domain, with the rest looked up from reference TRBV9 and TRBJ2-3, is DSGVTQTPKHLITATGQRVTLRCSPRSGDLSVYWYQQSLDQGLQFLIQYYNGEERAKGNILERFSAQQFPDLHSELNLSSLELGDSALYFCASSARDRVTDTQYFGPGTRLTVL.

The gene calls are TRBV27 and TRBJ1-3; the D gene is possibly TRBD1 (5 bases). V shed 8 bases and J shed 0 bases, with 14 bases lying between them. The CDR3 consists of 15 residues. In germline, CDR1 is MNHEY, CDR2 SMNVEV (reference sequence). CDR3 sequence (DNA): TGTGCCAGCCAACGGGACGGATTCTCTGGAAACACCATATATTTT. Translated, it gives CASQRDGFSGNTIYF.

The J gene is TRBJ2-5, the V gene TRBV30, with 13 bases that match TRBD2. CDR3 length: 15 amino acids. V shed 0 bases and J 4 bases; nucleotides not matched to a gene: 2. In germline, CDR1 is GTSNPN, CDR2 SVGIG (reference sequence). CDR3 nucleotides: TGTGCCTGGAGTGTACTAGCGGGAGGGCTAGAGACCCAGTACTTC. This sequence encodes CAWSVLAGGLETQYF.

The rearrangement links TRBV2 to TRBJ2-2; 12 nucleotides match TRBD2. V dropped 6 bases and J dropped 7; count of bases not matched to a gene: 9. CDR3 size: 16 residues. Germline V CDR1 and CDR2: SNHLY, FYNNEI. The CDR3 bases are TGTGCCAGCAGAGGACTAGCGGGGAGTAGTGGCGGGGAGCTGTTTTTT. This encodes CASRGLAGSSGGELFF.

This chain links TRBV6-6 with TRBJ2-7; the D gene is possibly TRBD2 (6 bases). The CDR3 spans 13 residues. V was shortened by 2 bases and J by 9 bases, with 14 bases between the two germline ends. CDR1 and CDR2 (germline): MNHNY, SVGAGI (reference sequence). This chain's CDR3 is CASSYGERVGQYF. CDR3 nucleotides: TGTGCCAGCAGTTACGGGGAGCGGGTAGGGCAGTACTTC.

The chain combines TRBV6-6 with TRBJ2-7, with D perhaps matching TRBD2 (5 bases). Between the trimmed V and J ends, which lost 2 bases and 3 bases, there was a span of 14 bases. Germline V gene data show CDR1 as MNHNY and CDR2 as SVGAGI (reference sequence). This CDR3 spans 15 amino acids. In nucleotides, the CDR3 is TGTGCCAGCAGTTACCCGCGAGGGCTTCGCTACGAGCAGTACTTC. This gives the protein CASSYPRGLRYEQYF.

J is TRBJ2-2 and V is TRBV19; D not resolved. Germline assignment: CDR1 LNHDA and CDR2 SQIVND (reference sequence). The CDR3 consists of 13 residues. The germline V and J ends were trimmed by 8 bases and 7 bases, with 14 bases remaining between them. This CDR3 reads CASLDEGYGELFF. The CDR3 DNA sequence: TGTGCCAGTTTAGACGAAGGTTACGGGGAGCTGTTTTTT.

This chain uses TRBV5-6 with TRBJ1-2; unclear D gene. Trimming took 2 bases from V and 6 from J, leaving 17 bases between them. CDR3 length: 15 residues. Per germline, CDR1 SGHDT and CDR2 YYEEEE. CDR3 nucleotides: TGTGCCAGCAGCTTAAGAACTGTCGTAGTGAATGGCTACACCTTC. Translated: CASSLRTVVVNGYTF.

The chain recombines TRBV10-1 with TRBJ2-3; possibly TRBD1 for D (6 bases). V was trimmed by 6 bases and J by 3 bases, leaving 19 bases between them. Germline V gene data show CDR1 as WNHNN and CDR2 as SYGVQD (reference sequence). The CDR3 spans 16 residues. CDR3 nucleotides: TGCGCCAGCAGCGGGGCGCCGCAGGGGAATACAGATACGCAGTATTTT. Its protein product is CASSGAPQGNTDTQYF.

The chain joins TRBV4-2 to TRBJ2-7; D uncertain. The length of the CDR3 is 15 residues. V lost 0 bases, J lost 1 base, and 10 bases lay in between. Germline-derived CDR1 and CDR2 are LGHNA and YNFKEQ. CDR3 nucleotides: TGTGCCAGCAGCCAAGAATCTGGGTTGTCCTACGAGCAGTACTTC. Translating gives CASSQESGLSYEQYF.

This chain links TRBV15 with TRBJ1-1; TRBD1 matches at 7 bases. Per the germline V gene, CDR1 is LNHNV and CDR2 is YYDKDF (reference sequence). The CDR3 runs 14 residues. Trimming removed 3 bases from V and 6 bases from J; junction bases left unmatched: 7. The CDR3 sequence is CATSRGTVGPEAFF. DNA for the CDR3: TGTGCCACCAGCAGGGGGACAGTAGGACCTGAAGCTTTCTTT.

The CDR3 DNA follows: TGTGCCATCAGTGAAAGCGCTAACTATGGCTACACCTTC. Translation gives CAISESANYGYTF. The chain uses TRBV10-3 and TRBJ1-2; D unclear. The V and J ends lost 3 bases and 0 bases respectively, with 5 bases between them. The CDR3 is made up of 13 amino acids. The germline V gene has CDR1 ENHRY and CDR2 SYGVKD.

The rearrangement joins TRBV28 to TRBJ1-1; the D gene is possibly TRBD1 (6 bases). The CDR3 totals 17 residues. With 4 bases removed from V and 1 base from J, the gap between germline ends came to 19 bases. Per germline, CDR1 MDHEN and CDR2 SYDVKM. CDR3 protein: CASSSQSLGTPNTEAFF. The DNA of the CDR3 is TGTGCCAGCAGTTCCCAATCTCTGGGGACACCGAACACTGAAGCTTTCTTT. Looking up the rest from reference TRBV28 and TRBJ1-1 gives the full variable domain: DVKVTQSSRYLVKRTGEKVFLECVQDMDHENMFWYRQDPGLGLRLIYFSYDVKMKEKGDIPEGYSVSREKKERFSLILESASTNQTSMYLCASSSQSLGTPNTEAFFGQGTRLTVV.

The genes are TRBV5-1 and TRBJ2-2; maybe TRBD2 (6 bases). In germline, CDR1 is SGHRS, CDR2 YFSETQ. V lost 2 bases, J lost 4 bases, and 18 bases lay in between. This CDR3 comprises 17 residues. CDR3 sequence (DNA): TGCGCCAGCAGCTTCGACTACCGACTAGGTGGCACCGGGGAGCTGTTTTTT. Residues: CASSFDYRLGGTGELFF.

The gene calls are TRBV5-5 and TRBJ2-4; 7 positions match TRBD2. CDR1 is SGHKS and CDR2 is YYEKEE in the germline V gene (reference sequence). The CDR3 extends over 16 amino acids. V was pared by 4 bases and J by 0 bases, with 7 bases of the junction left unmatched. The CDR3 region has the DNA TGTGCCAGCAGCCCTGCGGGGGTACTAGCCAAAAACATTCAGTACTTC. As protein: CASSPAGVLAKNIQYF.

This clone was seen more than once but under ten times. V is TRBV6-6 and J is TRBJ1-3; D is undetermined. V was shortened by 7 bases and J by 6 bases, with 7 bases between the two germline ends. Per the germline V gene, CDR1 is MNHNY and CDR2 is SVGAGI (reference sequence). The CDR3 extends over 11 amino acids. The CDR3 nucleotides are TGTGCCAGCACCTTGGAAAACACCATATATTTT. It encodes CASTLENTIYF.

This clone was recorded a few times. This chain uses TRBV7-6 with TRBJ1-3, with no clear D. The CDR3 contains 14 residues. From germline, CDR1 is SGHVS and CDR2 FNYEAQ. V gave up 5 bases and J gave up 8 bases, with 16 bases separating them. CDR3 nucleotide sequence: TGTGCCAGCAGCGCTAACCTTGGTTGGGACACCATATATTTT. This translates into CASSANLGWDTIYF.

This clone was detected once. The V and J genes are TRBV30 and TRBJ1-5, with D perhaps TRBD1 (6 bases). This CDR3 contains 15 residues. V was shortened by 2 bases and J by 4 bases, with 15 bases between the two germline ends. The germline V gene encodes CDR1 GTSNPN and CDR2 SVGIG (reference sequence). For the CDR3, the DNA is TGTGCCTGGAGTCCCCCGGGAGGGGGGAATCAGCCCCAGCATTTT. Translation gives CAWSPPGGGNQPQHF. Full variable domain (rest looked up from reference TRBV30 and TRBJ1-5): SQTIHQWPATLVQPVGSPLSLECTVEGTSNPNLYWYRQAAGRGLQLLFYSVGIGQISSEVPQNLSASRPQDRQFILSSKKLLLSDSGFYLCAWSPPGGGNQPQHFGDGTRLSIL.

The chain links TRBV27 to TRBJ2-7; D might be TRBD1 (6 bases). Germline V CDR1 and CDR2: MNHEY, SMNVEV (reference sequence). Trimming took 5 bases from V and 2 from J, leaving 13 bases between them. The CDR3 covers 14 residues. The CDR3 spells CASSPLGGPYEQYF. CDR3 sequence (DNA): TGTGCCAGCAGTCCACTTGGGGGCCCCTACGAGCAGTACTTC.